The text below deals with one T cell receptor (beta chain). The antigen remains unidentified. Separate from the approximately 600-subject first cohort was the approximately 120-subject validation cohort, to which the donors belonged. This entry belongs to a study of cytomegalovirus exposure and HLA in healthy donors. The repertoire was sequenced with immunoSEQ multiplex PCR; TCRdb's copy has only in-frame clones and lacks some. The sample shows about 170,000 clones, roughly nine tenths of them seen only once. Study-wide results and caveats: In vitro work confirmed that a few CMV-associated chains recognize CMV antigens. Most TCRs appeared rarely, but some public TCRs recurred in many donors.

The V end lost 3 bases, the J end lost 3 bases, and 11 bases lay between the germline ends. CDR3 length: 14 amino acids. The germline gives CDR1 PRHDT, CDR2 FYEKMQ (reference sequence). The sequence was obtained from a man aged 18 to 30 in good health and CMV-seropositive. Specimen: PBMCs. The chain has TRBV13 and TRBJ1-1; D is unclear. As DNA, the CDR3 is TGTGCCAGCAGCTTCATACAGCTGGACACTGAAGCTTTCTTT. It encodes CASSFIQLDTEAFF.